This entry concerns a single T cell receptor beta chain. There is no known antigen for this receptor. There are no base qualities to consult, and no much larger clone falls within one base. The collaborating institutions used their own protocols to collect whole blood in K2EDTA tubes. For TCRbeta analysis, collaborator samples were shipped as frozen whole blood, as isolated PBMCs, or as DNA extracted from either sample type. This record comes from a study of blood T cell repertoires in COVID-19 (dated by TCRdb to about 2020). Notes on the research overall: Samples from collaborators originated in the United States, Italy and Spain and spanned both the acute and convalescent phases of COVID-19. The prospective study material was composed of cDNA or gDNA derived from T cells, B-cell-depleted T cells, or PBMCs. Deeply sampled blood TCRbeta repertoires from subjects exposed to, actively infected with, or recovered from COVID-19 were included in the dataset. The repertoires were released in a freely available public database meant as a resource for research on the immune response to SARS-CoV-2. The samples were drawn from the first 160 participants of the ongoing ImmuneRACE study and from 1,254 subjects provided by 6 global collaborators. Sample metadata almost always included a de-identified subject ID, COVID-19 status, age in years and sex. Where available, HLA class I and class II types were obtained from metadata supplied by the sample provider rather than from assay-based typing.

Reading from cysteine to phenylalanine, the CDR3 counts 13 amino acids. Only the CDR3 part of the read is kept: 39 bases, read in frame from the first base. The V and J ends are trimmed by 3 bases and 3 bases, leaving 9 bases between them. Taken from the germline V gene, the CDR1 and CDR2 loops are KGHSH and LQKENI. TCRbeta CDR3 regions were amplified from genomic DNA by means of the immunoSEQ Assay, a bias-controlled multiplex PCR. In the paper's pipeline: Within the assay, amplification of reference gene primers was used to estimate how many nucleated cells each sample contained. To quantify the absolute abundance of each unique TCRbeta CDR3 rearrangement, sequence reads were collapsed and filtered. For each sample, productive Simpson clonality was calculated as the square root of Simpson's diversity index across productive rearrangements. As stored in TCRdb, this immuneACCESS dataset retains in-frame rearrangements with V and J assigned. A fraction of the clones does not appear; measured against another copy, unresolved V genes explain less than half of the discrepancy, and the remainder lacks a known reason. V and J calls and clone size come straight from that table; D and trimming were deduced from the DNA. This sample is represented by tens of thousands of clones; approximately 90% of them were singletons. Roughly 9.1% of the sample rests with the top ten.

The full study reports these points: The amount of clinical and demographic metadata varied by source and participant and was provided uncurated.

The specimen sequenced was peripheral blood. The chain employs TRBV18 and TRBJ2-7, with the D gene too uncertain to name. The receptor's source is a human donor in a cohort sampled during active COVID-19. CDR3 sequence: CASSPKEFYEQYF. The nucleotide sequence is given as TGTGCCAGCTCACCGAAGGAGTTCTACGAGCAGTACTTC.